These T cell receptor beta chains were read from a single sample in a study of blood T cell repertoires in COVID-19. The assay was immunoSEQ multiplex PCR, and TCRdb's table has in-frame clones only and misses some. The table records a few hundred thousand clones, roughly 90% of them present only once. The sequenced material came from peripheral blood. The receptors originated from a woman between 45 and 65 years old with active or convalescent COVID-19. The CDR3 runs from the conserved cysteine through the conserved F or W. The D gene is left open where the match is weak. Clone size, where shown, is once, few, many, or a class for clones that have expanded.

d_call: -; j_call: TRBJ1-1; v_call: TRBV18; clone_size: once; cdr3_nt: TGTGCCAGCTCACCAACTCAGGGTGGAGTGGGGACTGAAGCTTTCTTT; cdr3_aa: CASSPTQGGVGTEAFF
d_call: TRBD1; j_call: TRBJ1-1; v_call: TRBV10-3; clone_size: -; cdr3_nt: TGTGCCGCTACTCAGGGGGAAGGCACTGAAGCTTTCTTT; cdr3_aa: CAATQGEGTEAFF
d_call: TRBD2; j_call: TRBJ2-1; v_call: TRBV9; clone_size: -; cdr3_nt: TGTGCCAGCAGCCCCCCCGGGACTACCTACAATGAGCAGTTCTTC; cdr3_aa: CASSPPGTTYNEQFF
d_call: -; j_call: TRBJ2-1; v_call: TRBV6-2/TRBV6-3; clone_size: -; cdr3_nt: TGTGCCAGCAGTGTAGGGCCCGGGGGCAATGAGCAGTTCTTC; cdr3_aa: CASSVGPGGNEQFF
d_call: TRBD1; j_call: TRBJ1-2; v_call: TRBV30; clone_size: once; cdr3_nt: TGTGCCGGGGGGACTTTTGTCCGGACAGGGCAGTATGGCTACACCTTC; cdr3_aa: CAGGTFVRTGQYGYTF
d_call: -; j_call: TRBJ2-7; v_call: TRBV7-2; clone_size: -; cdr3_nt: TGTGCCAGCAGCTTAGCGGCGGAGAGCTCCTACGAGCAGTACTTC; cdr3_aa: CASSLAAESSYEQYF
d_call: -; j_call: TRBJ1-2; v_call: TRBV6-2/TRBV6-3; clone_size: -; cdr3_nt: TGTGCCAGCAGTTCGGACAGCAAGTATGGCTACACCTTC; cdr3_aa: CASSSDSKYGYTF
d_call: TRBD1; j_call: TRBJ1-2; v_call: TRBV30; clone_size: -; cdr3_nt: TGTGCCTGGAGTCGGGGCAGGGGGGTAGCTAACTATGGCTACACCTTC; cdr3_aa: CAWSRGRGVANYGYTF
d_call: -; j_call: TRBJ1-1; v_call: TRBV2; clone_size: few; cdr3_nt: TGTGCCAGCAGTGAGGGGACTCGAAGGGCTTTCTTT; cdr3_aa: CASSEGTRRAFF
d_call: -; j_call: TRBJ2-3; v_call: TRBV28; clone_size: -; cdr3_nt: TGTGCCAGCAGTTCCGGGATCGGGGCAGATACGCAGTATTTT; cdr3_aa: CASSSGIGADTQYF
d_call: -; j_call: TRBJ2-2; v_call: TRBV24-1; clone_size: -; cdr3_nt: TGTGCCACCAGTGATGCAGGTAACACCGGGGAGCTGTTTTTT; cdr3_aa: CATSDAGNTGELFF
d_call: -; j_call: TRBJ1-3; v_call: TRBV11-1; clone_size: many; cdr3_nt: TGTGCCAGCAGCCTGCGACGGAGCGGCGGAAACACCATATATTTT; cdr3_aa: CASSLRRSGGNTIYF
d_call: -; j_call: TRBJ1-2; v_call: TRBV5-4; clone_size: -; cdr3_nt: TGTGCCAGCAGCTTGGCCATGGAGGGGAAGGGAGGCTACACCTTC; cdr3_aa: CASSLAMEGKGGYTF
d_call: -; j_call: TRBJ1-2; v_call: TRBV4-1; clone_size: -; cdr3_nt: TGCGCCAGCAGCCGGGGGCCCTTCGGGGACTATGGCTACACCTTC; cdr3_aa: CASSRGPFGDYGYTF
d_call: -; j_call: TRBJ2-2; v_call: TRBV19; clone_size: once; cdr3_nt: TGTGCCAGTAGTTTGATACGGGGGGCAGGATCCGGGGAGCTGTTTTTT; cdr3_aa: CASSLIRGAGSGELFF
d_call: TRBD1; j_call: TRBJ1-3; v_call: TRBV9; clone_size: -; cdr3_nt: TGTGCCAGCAGCGAGGCCCTGGGGCAGGGGGCGACTGGAAACACCATATATTTT; cdr3_aa: CASSEALGQGATGNTIYF
d_call: -; j_call: TRBJ1-1; v_call: TRBV12-3/TRBV12-4; clone_size: -; cdr3_nt: TGTGCCAGCTCCCGGGGAGGGAACACTGAAGCTTTCTTT; cdr3_aa: CASSRGGNTEAFF
d_call: TRBD1; j_call: TRBJ2-5; v_call: TRBV9; clone_size: -; cdr3_nt: TGTGCCAGCAGCGTAGGAGACAGGGGGCTTCGAGAGACCCAGTACTTC; cdr3_aa: CASSVGDRGLRETQYF
d_call: TRBD1; j_call: TRBJ1-2; v_call: TRBV18; clone_size: -; cdr3_nt: TGTGCCAGCTCGCCCCGACAGGGGGCTAACTATGGCTACACCTTC; cdr3_aa: CASSPRQGANYGYTF
d_call: TRBD1; j_call: TRBJ2-3; v_call: TRBV5-1; clone_size: -; cdr3_nt: TGCGCCAGCAACTTGGTGGGACAGGGTAGCGCAGATACGCAGTATTTT; cdr3_aa: CASNLVGQGSADTQYF
d_call: -; j_call: TRBJ1-2; v_call: TRBV12-3/TRBV12-4; clone_size: -; cdr3_nt: TGTGCCAGCAGATCTACCGGGACAATCTACACCTTC; cdr3_aa: CASRSTGTIYTF
d_call: TRBD1; j_call: TRBJ1-1; v_call: TRBV27; clone_size: -; cdr3_nt: TGTGCCAGCAGGACAGGGGTCACTGAAGCTTTCTTT; cdr3_aa: CASRTGVTEAFF
d_call: -; j_call: TRBJ1-5; v_call: TRBV30; clone_size: -; cdr3_nt: TGTGCCTGGAGCGGTAAACAGGGATATCAGCCCCAGCATTTT; cdr3_aa: CAWSGKQGYQPQHF
d_call: TRBD2; j_call: TRBJ2-7; v_call: TRBV7-9; clone_size: -; cdr3_nt: TGTGCCAGCAGCTTAATAGCGGGCTACGAGCAGTACTTC; cdr3_aa: CASSLIAGYEQYF
d_call: TRBD1; j_call: TRBJ2-3; v_call: TRBV9; clone_size: -; cdr3_nt: TGTGCCAGCACCCCTCGGACAGGGGGCGCAGTTGATACGCAGTATTTT; cdr3_aa: CASTPRTGGAVDTQYF
d_call: -; j_call: TRBJ2-3; v_call: TRBV12-3/TRBV12-4; clone_size: once; cdr3_nt: TGTGCCAGCAGTCTTCAGACAGATACGCAGTATTTT; cdr3_aa: CASSLQTDTQYF
d_call: -; j_call: TRBJ2-7; v_call: TRBV5-6; clone_size: -; cdr3_nt: TGTGCCAGCAGCTGGCAGGGGTTTTACGAGCAGTACTTC; cdr3_aa: CASSWQGFYEQYF
d_call: TRBD1; j_call: TRBJ1-2; v_call: TRBV18; clone_size: -; cdr3_nt: TGTGCCAGCTCATCGGGGACAGGGTCCTATGGCTACACCTTC; cdr3_aa: CASSSGTGSYGYTF
d_call: TRBD1; j_call: TRBJ1-2; v_call: TRBV6-5; clone_size: -; cdr3_nt: TGTGCCAGCAGAAACAGGGGGGACTATGGCTACACCTTC; cdr3_aa: CASRNRGDYGYTF
d_call: -; j_call: TRBJ1-1; v_call: TRBV30; clone_size: once; cdr3_nt: TGTGCCTGGAGTCGAGATCGGGCTGAAGCTTTCTTT; cdr3_aa: CAWSRDRAEAFF
d_call: TRBD2; j_call: TRBJ2-1; v_call: TRBV30; clone_size: -; cdr3_nt: TGTGCCTGGAGTGTATCGAGCGGGAGGGCCGGTGAGCAGTTCTTC; cdr3_aa: CAWSVSSGRAGEQFF
d_call: -; j_call: TRBJ1-2; v_call: TRBV4-3; clone_size: -; cdr3_nt: TGCGCCAGCAGCCATGCCTCCCCGACAGTCTATGGCTACACCTTC; cdr3_aa: CASSHASPTVYGYTF
d_call: -; j_call: TRBJ2-3; v_call: TRBV7-3; clone_size: -; cdr3_nt: TGTGCCAGCAGCCCTTACGGGGACATGGATACGCAGTATTTT; cdr3_aa: CASSPYGDMDTQYF
d_call: -; j_call: TRBJ1-4; v_call: TRBV28; clone_size: -; cdr3_nt: TGTGCCAGCAGTTTATTTAAACGACAGAGAAATGAAAAACTGTTTTTT; cdr3_aa: CASSLFKRQRNEKLFF
d_call: -; j_call: TRBJ2-2; v_call: TRBV19; clone_size: -; cdr3_nt: TGTGCCAGTAGTACGCAGGCGAACACCGGGGAGCTGTTTTTT; cdr3_aa: CASSTQANTGELFF
d_call: -; j_call: TRBJ2-7; v_call: TRBV15; clone_size: -; cdr3_nt: TGTGCCACCAGCAGAACGACCCCTCAGGGTCTCTACGAGCAGTACTTC; cdr3_aa: CATSRTTPQGLYEQYF
d_call: -; j_call: TRBJ2-3; v_call: TRBV10-3; clone_size: -; cdr3_nt: TGTGCCATCAGTTCCGGCGGGTTCACAGATACGCAGTATTTT; cdr3_aa: CAISSGGFTDTQYF
d_call: -; j_call: TRBJ1-1; v_call: TRBV5-1; clone_size: -; cdr3_nt: TGCGCCAGCAGCTTCGACGGAGACGACACTGAAGCTTTCTTT; cdr3_aa: CASSFDGDDTEAFF
d_call: -; j_call: TRBJ1-1; v_call: TRBV5-5; clone_size: few; cdr3_nt: TGTGCCAGCAGCTGGGGAATTAGGGGGAAGAACACTGAAGCTTTCTTT; cdr3_aa: CASSWGIRGKNTEAFF
d_call: TRBD1; j_call: TRBJ2-7; v_call: TRBV7-7; clone_size: few; cdr3_nt: TGTGCTAGCAGCTTAGTTCCAGGGGGCTCCTACGAGCAGTACTTC; cdr3_aa: CASSLVPGGSYEQYF
d_call: -; j_call: TRBJ1-1; v_call: TRBV15; clone_size: -; cdr3_nt: TGTGCCACCAGCAGAGATAGAGTTACTGAAGCTTTCTTT; cdr3_aa: CATSRDRVTEAFF
d_call: TRBD1; j_call: TRBJ1-2; v_call: TRBV6-5; clone_size: few; cdr3_nt: TGTGCCAGCGAGGACAGGGTTCCCTACTATGGCTACACCTTC; cdr3_aa: CASEDRVPYYGYTF
d_call: -; j_call: TRBJ1-1; v_call: TRBV7-6; clone_size: -; cdr3_nt: TGTGCCAGCAGCTTAGGTGCGGGGGGCTGGACTGAAGCTTTCTTT; cdr3_aa: CASSLGAGGWTEAFF
d_call: TRBD1; j_call: TRBJ2-2; v_call: TRBV3-1/TRBV3-2; clone_size: -; cdr3_nt: TGTGCCAGCAGCCACTTTACCGGGACAGAGAACACCGGGGAGCTGTTTTTT; cdr3_aa: CASSHFTGTENTGELFF
d_call: -; j_call: TRBJ2-7; v_call: TRBV5-1; clone_size: -; cdr3_nt: TGCGCCAGCACGGAGACAGATACCTACGAGCAGTACTTC; cdr3_aa: CASTETDTYEQYF
d_call: TRBD1; j_call: TRBJ2-7; v_call: TRBV6-2/TRBV6-3; clone_size: once; cdr3_nt: TGTGCCAGCAGTTACCTCCGAATACCTGGACAGGGGGCTTGGGAGCAGTACTTC; cdr3_aa: CASSYLRIPGQGAWEQYF
d_call: TRBD1; j_call: TRBJ1-1; v_call: TRBV6-5; clone_size: -; cdr3_nt: TGTGCCAGCAGTAGGACAGGGTCGAACACTGAAGCTTTCTTT; cdr3_aa: CASSRTGSNTEAFF
d_call: TRBD1; j_call: TRBJ1-1; v_call: TRBV7-8; clone_size: -; cdr3_nt: TGTGCCAGCAGCCGTCAGGGGGGCACTGAAGCTTTCTTT; cdr3_aa: CASSRQGGTEAFF
d_call: TRBD1; j_call: TRBJ1-2; v_call: TRBV4-3; clone_size: -; cdr3_nt: TGCGCCAGCAGCCAACGCCTTGACAGGGGAGGACATGGCTACACCTTC; cdr3_aa: CASSQRLDRGGHGYTF
d_call: TRBD1; j_call: TRBJ2-5; v_call: TRBV2; clone_size: -; cdr3_nt: TGTGCCAGCGGTACCGGGACAGGTGAAGAGACCCAGTACTTC; cdr3_aa: CASGTGTGEETQYF